The next 18 T cell receptor beta chains were all read from a single sample in a study of blood T cell repertoires in COVID-19. Profiled with immunoSEQ multiplex PCR; TCRdb holds only in-frame clones, not every one. Seen here are some 140,000 clones, about four fifths observed once, and the top ten hold 1.4% to 1.5%. Material for sequencing was peripheral blood. These receptors were taken from a man aged 55 to 70 with acute or convalescent COVID-19.

V gene TRBV11-1 combines with J gene TRBJ2-2, with 10 nucleotides matching TRBD2. This CDR3 contains 16 residues. Germline V gene sequence: CDR1 SGHAT, CDR2 FQDESV (reference sequence). The V and J ends lost 2 bases and 8 bases, in that order; junction bases with no gene match: 8. In DNA, the CDR3 is TGTGCCAGCAGCTTAATGCTAGCGGGGGTATCAGGGGAGCTGTTTTTT. It codes for CASSLMLAGVSGELFF.

The chain has TRBV6-2 or TRBV6-3 and TRBJ2-2, with TRBD2 matching over 7 bases. CDR3 length: 17 residues. Unmatched junction bases numbered 8, after V lost 1 base and J lost 3 bases. Looked up from germline, CDR1 is MNHEY and CDR2 is SVGEGT. This CDR3 reads CASSYFRGGRYTGELFF. For the CDR3, the DNA is TGTGCCAGCAGTTACTTTAGGGGCGGGAGATACACCGGGGAGCTGTTTTTT.

The chain employs TRBV6-1 and TRBJ1-5; 11 bases are a match to TRBD1. Unmatched junction bases numbered 9, after V lost 2 bases and J lost 6 bases. The CDR3 is 17 residues long. Per germline, CDR1 MNHNS and CDR2 SASEGT. The CDR3 region has the DNA TGTGCCAGCAGTGAACCACGGACAGGGGGCTTTGGTCAGCCCCAGCATTTT. Translated: CASSEPRTGGFGQPQHF.

The chain recombines TRBV7-8 with TRBJ2-5; 10 bases align to TRBD1. V was pared by 1 base and J by 5 bases, with 4 bases of the junction left unmatched. Germline-derived CDR1 and CDR2 are SGHVS and FQNEAQ. The CDR3 consists of 15 residues. CDR3 coding DNA: TGTGCCAGCAGCTTAGTGACAGGGGGCCTCGAGACCCAGTACTTC. Amino acid sequence: CASSLVTGGLETQYF.

The chain employs TRBV24-1 and TRBJ2-1; 7 nucleotides match TRBD1. Germline values: CDR1 KGHDR, CDR2 SFDVKD. V gave up 4 bases and J gave up 4 bases; unmatched junction bases: 6. CDR3 length: 15 residues. CDR3 residues: CATSDTGQPYNEQFF. The DNA for the CDR3 is TGTGCCACCAGTGACACGGGACAGCCTTACAATGAGCAGTTCTTC.

A few counts support this clone. The chain combines TRBV5-1 with TRBJ1-3, with 8 positions matching TRBD1. The V gene end was trimmed by 0 bases and the J gene end by 1 base; junction bases not matched to a gene: 6. Per the germline V gene, CDR1 is SGHRS and CDR2 is YFSETQ. The CDR3 consists of 17 residues. The CDR3 is CASSLGDRGRSGNTIYF. The CDR3 DNA is TGCGCCAGCAGCTTGGGAGACAGGGGACGGTCTGGAAACACCATATATTTT.

This chain joins TRBV7-9 and TRBJ2-2; 11 bases line up with TRBD1. V gave up 5 bases and J gave up 5 bases; unmatched junction bases: 7. Germline V CDR1 and CDR2: SEHNR, FQNEAQ (reference sequence). The CDR3 runs to 16 residues. CDR3 coding DNA: TGTGCCAGCAGCAACTCGGGACAGGGGGGGACCGGGGAGCTGTTTTTT. Translation gives CASSNSGQGGTGELFF.

The genes are TRBV18 and TRBJ2-2, with 8 nucleotides matching TRBD1. CDR3 length: 17 amino acids. From germline, CDR1 is KGHSH and CDR2 LQKENI. With V trimmed by 3 bases and J by 3 bases, 9 bases remained unmatched. CDR3 sequence reads: CASSPLGGQGYTGELFF. CDR3 coding DNA: TGTGCCAGCTCACCCCTCGGCGGACAGGGTTACACCGGGGAGCTGTTTTTT.

This CDR3 is CAISESGQGANEKLFF. The CDR3 DNA reads TGTGCCATCAGTGAGTCGGGACAGGGAGCTAATGAAAAACTGTTTTTT. The rearrangement uses TRBV10-3 and TRBJ1-4; TRBD1 matches at 9 bases. The ends lost 0 bases at V and 3 bases at J; junction bases unmatched: 2. Germline values: CDR1 ENHRY, CDR2 SYGVKD. The CDR3 totals 16 residues.

The chain has TRBV5-5 and TRBJ2-7, with D tentatively TRBD2 (6 bases). V shed 0 bases and J shed 0 bases, with 10 bases lying between them. The CDR3 sequence is 15 residues long. Germline V gives CDR1 SGHKS, CDR2 YYEKEE (reference sequence). The CDR3 DNA reads TGTGCCAGCAGCTTGGTGGCGGGAATCTCCTACGAGCAGTACTTC. It specifies CASSLVAGISYEQYF.

This clone was detected once. The chain uses TRBV5-6 and TRBJ2-2, with a weak D call TRBD1 (5 bases). Germline CDR1 and CDR2: SGHDT and YYEEEE. This CDR3 region has 16 residues. Deletions cut 2 bases from V and 6 bases from J, with 17 bases between. DNA for the CDR3: TGTGCCAGCAGCTTCCGAGCGACACCCAGGGCCGGGGAGCTGTTTTTT. Translation: CASSFRATPRAGELFF. The whole variable domain, filled in from reference TRBV5-6 and TRBJ2-2, reads DAGVTQSPTHLIKTRGQQVTLRCSPKSGHDTVSWYQQALGQGPQFIFQYYEEEERQRGNFPDRFSGHQFPNYSSELNVNALLLGDSALYLCASSFRATPRAGELFFGEGSRLTVL.

This chain connects TRBV27 to TRBJ2-2; possibly TRBD1 for D (5 bases). With 5 bases removed from V and 4 bases from J, the gap between germline ends came to 11 bases. Germline V gives CDR1 MNHEY, CDR2 SMNVEV (reference sequence). The CDR3 contains 14 residues. The CDR3 bases are TGTGCCAGCAGTCCCAGGGTGGGCACCGGGGAGCTGTTTTTT. Protein product: CASSPRVGTGELFF.

The chain is built from TRBV9 and TRBJ1-5; 12 bases match TRBD1. The J segment lost 0 bases and the V segment lost 3 bases, leaving 1 base of the junction unmatched. This CDR3 is 16 amino acids long. In germline, CDR1 is SGDLS, CDR2 YYNGEE. The CDR3 here is CASSAGQGASNQPQHF. In nucleotides, the CDR3 is TGTGCCAGCAGCGCGGGACAGGGGGCTAGCAATCAGCCCCAGCATTTT.

The gene calls are TRBV9 and TRBJ1-6; no clear D. CDR3 length: 18 amino acids. In germline, CDR1 is SGDLS, CDR2 YYNGEE. Trimming left V 3 bases short and J 2 bases short, with 18 bases between. The CDR3 sequence is CASSAPGGGQPYNSPLHF. CDR3 DNA sequence: TGTGCCAGCAGCGCTCCGGGTGGAGGGCAACCCTATAATTCACCCCTCCACTTT.

The chain couples TRBV2 to TRBJ1-6; possible D gene TRBD1, 5 bases. V gave up 5 bases and J gave up 8 bases, with 10 bases separating them. CDR3 length equals 13 residues. Germline CDR1 is SNHLY and CDR2 is FYNNEI. The chain's CDR3 is CASSRQPDSPLHF. The CDR3 DNA follows: TGTGCCAGCAGTAGACAGCCAGATTCACCCCTCCACTTT.

The chain carries TRBV19 and TRBJ1-3; tentatively, D is TRBD1 (6 bases). Germline values: CDR1 LNHDA, CDR2 SQIVND (reference sequence). The length of the CDR3 is 16 residues. Trimming shortened V by 5 bases and J by 5 bases, and 19 bases separated the two germline ends. The CDR3 bases are TGTGCCAGTAGTCACAGGGACATTCGGTCGAGAAACACCATATATTTT. As protein: CASSHRDIRSRNTIYF.

This clone was detected a few times. V is TRBV24-1 and J is TRBJ2-5; 8 nucleotides align to TRBD1. Germline CDR1 KGHDR, CDR2 SFDVKD. Unmatched junction bases numbered 5, after V lost 1 base and J lost 5 bases. This CDR3 region has 15 residues. CDR3 nucleotide sequence: TGTGCCACCAGTGATTTCCCAGGGGGCGATGAGACCCAGTACTTC. Its protein product is CATSDFPGGDETQYF.

V is TRBV5-1 and J is TRBJ2-3; no clear D gene. Trimming removed 4 bases at V and 2 bases at J, with 11 bases between. Germline V gene data show CDR1 as SGHRS and CDR2 as YFSETQ. The length of the CDR3 is 14 residues. CDR3 in DNA: TGCGCCAGCAGCCCCACAGTGAACACAGATACGCAGTATTTT. It encodes CASSPTVNTDTQYF.